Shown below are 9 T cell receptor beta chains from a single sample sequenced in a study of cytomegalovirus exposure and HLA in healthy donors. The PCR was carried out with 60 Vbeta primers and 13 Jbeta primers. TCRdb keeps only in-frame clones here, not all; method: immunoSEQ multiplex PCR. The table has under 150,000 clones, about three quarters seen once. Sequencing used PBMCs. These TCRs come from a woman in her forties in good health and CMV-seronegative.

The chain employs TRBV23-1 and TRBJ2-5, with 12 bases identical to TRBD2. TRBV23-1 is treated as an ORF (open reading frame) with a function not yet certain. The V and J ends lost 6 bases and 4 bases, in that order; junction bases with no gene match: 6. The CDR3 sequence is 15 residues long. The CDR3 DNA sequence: TGCGCCAGCAGGACTAGCGGGGGTGTTTTAGAGACCCAGTACTTC. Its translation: CASRTSGGVLETQYF.

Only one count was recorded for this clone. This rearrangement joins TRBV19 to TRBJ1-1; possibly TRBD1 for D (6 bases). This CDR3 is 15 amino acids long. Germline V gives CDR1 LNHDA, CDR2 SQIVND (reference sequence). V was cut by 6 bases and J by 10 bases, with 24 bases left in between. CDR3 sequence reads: CASRPNRGHPWGAFF. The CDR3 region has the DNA TGTGCCAGTAGGCCCAATCGGGGACACCCTTGGGGAGCTTTCTTT. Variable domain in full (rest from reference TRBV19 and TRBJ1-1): DGGITQSPKYLFRKEGQNVTLSCEQNLNHDAMYWYRQDPGQGLRLIYYSQIVNDFQKGDIAEGYSVSREKKESFPLTVTSAQKNPTAFYLCASRPNRGHPWGAFFGQGTRLTVV.

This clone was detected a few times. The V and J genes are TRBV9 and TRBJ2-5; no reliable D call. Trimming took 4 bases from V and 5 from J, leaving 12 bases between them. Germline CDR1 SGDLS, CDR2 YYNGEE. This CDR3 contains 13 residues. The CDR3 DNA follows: TGTGCCAGCAGCCCGAGCCCCCGGGAGACCCAGTACTTC. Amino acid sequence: CASSPSPRETQYF.

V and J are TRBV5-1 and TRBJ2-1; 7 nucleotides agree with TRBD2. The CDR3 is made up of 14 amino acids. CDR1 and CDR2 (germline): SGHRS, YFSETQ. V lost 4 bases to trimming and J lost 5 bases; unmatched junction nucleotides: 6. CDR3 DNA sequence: TGCGCCAGCAGCCCGGGGGGTAGGAACAATGAGCAGTTCTTC. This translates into CASSPGGRNNEQFF.

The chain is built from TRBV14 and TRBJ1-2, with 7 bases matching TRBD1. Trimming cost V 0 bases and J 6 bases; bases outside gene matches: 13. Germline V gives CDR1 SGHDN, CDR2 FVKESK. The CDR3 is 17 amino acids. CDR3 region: CASSQDTGATWLDGYTF. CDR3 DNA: TGTGCCAGCAGCCAAGACACAGGGGCCACCTGGCTCGATGGCTACACCTTC.

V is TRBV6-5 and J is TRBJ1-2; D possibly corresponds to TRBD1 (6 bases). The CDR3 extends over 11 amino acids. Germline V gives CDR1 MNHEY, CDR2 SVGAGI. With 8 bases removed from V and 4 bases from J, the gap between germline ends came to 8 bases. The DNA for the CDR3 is TGTGCCAGCCAGGGGTCCTATGGCTACACCTTC. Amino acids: CASQGSYGYTF.

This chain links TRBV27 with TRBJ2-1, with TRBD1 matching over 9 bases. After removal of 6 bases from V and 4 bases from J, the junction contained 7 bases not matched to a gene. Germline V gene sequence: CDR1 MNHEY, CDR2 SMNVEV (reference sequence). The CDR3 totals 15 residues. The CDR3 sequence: CASSPDRGPYNEQFF. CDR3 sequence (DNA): TGTGCCAGCAGCCCGGACAGGGGTCCTTACAATGAGCAGTTCTTC.

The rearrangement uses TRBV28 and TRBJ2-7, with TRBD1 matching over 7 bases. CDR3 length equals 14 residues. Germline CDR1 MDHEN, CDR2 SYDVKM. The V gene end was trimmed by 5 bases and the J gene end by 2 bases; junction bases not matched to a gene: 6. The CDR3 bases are TGTGCCAGCAGTGAAACCGGGACAGCCTACGAGCAGTACTTC. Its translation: CASSETGTAYEQYF.

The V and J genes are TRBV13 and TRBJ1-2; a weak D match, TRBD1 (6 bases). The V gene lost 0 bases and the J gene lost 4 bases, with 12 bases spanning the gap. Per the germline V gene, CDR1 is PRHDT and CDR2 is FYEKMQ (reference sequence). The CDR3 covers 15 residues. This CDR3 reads CASSLGLRGGYGYTF. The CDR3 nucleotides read TGTGCCAGCAGCTTAGGCCTAAGGGGGGGCTATGGCTACACCTTC.